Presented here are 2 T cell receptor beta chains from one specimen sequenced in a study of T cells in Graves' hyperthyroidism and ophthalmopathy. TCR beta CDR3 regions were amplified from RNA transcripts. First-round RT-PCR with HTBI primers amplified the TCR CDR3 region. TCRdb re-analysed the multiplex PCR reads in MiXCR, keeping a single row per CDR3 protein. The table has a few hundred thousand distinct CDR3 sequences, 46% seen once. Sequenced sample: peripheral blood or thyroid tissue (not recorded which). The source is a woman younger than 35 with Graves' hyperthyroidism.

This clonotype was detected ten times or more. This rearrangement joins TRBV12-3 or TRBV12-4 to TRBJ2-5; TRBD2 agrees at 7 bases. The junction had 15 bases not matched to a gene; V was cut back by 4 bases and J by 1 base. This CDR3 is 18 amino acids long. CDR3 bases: TGTGCCAGCAGTTCAAACACCGGACTAGTGGACCTCCAAGAGACCCAGTACTTC. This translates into CASSSNTGLVDLQETQYF.

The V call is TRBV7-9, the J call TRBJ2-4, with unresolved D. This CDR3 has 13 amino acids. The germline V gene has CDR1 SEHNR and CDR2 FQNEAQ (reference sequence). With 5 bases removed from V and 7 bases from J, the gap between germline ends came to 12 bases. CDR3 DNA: TGTGCCAGCAGCGCCAGACTGACGAACATTCAGTACTTC. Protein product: CASSARLTNIQYF. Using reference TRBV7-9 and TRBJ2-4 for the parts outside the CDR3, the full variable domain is DTGVSQNPRHKITKRGQNVTFRCDPISEHNRLYWYRQTLGQGPEFLTYFQNEAQLEKSRLLSDRFSAERPKGSFSTLEIQRTEQGDSAMYLCASSARLTNIQYFGAGTRLSVL.